This T cell receptor (beta chain) was sequenced during a study of T cells in Graves' hyperthyroidism and ophthalmopathy. Regarding the study as a whole: In blood, most of the thyroid clonotypes expanded above 0.001 were also present.

This clonotype came up many times. The antigen is undetermined. Regions amplified from RNA transcripts were the TCR beta CDR3 regions. First-round RT-PCR targeting the TCR CDR3 was performed with the HTBI primer set. TCRdb redid the calling of the multiplex PCR reads with MiXCR, one entry per CDR3 protein. The table lists roughly 570,000 distinct CDR3 sequences, 35% to 55% of them singletons. Patients aged 18 to 65 had newly diagnosed hyperthyroidism of under 2 months' duration. The V and J ends lost 5 bases and 4 bases, in that order; junction bases with no gene match: 15. From germline, CDR1 is SGHVS and CDR2 FNYEAQ. The CDR3 loop spans 17 amino acids.

Specimen: peripheral blood or thyroid tissue (not recorded which). The V gene is TRBV7-6, the J gene TRBJ2-7, with 9 bases aligning to TRBD2. The sequence derives from a woman younger than 35 with Graves' hyperthyroidism. In DNA, the CDR3 is TGTGCCAGCAGCCCTAGGCGTCTGAGCGGGAGGACTTACGAGCAGTACTTC. Translated: CASSPRRLSGRTYEQYF.